This T cell receptor beta chain appears in the sequencing data of a study of Graves' ophthalmopathy and Graves' hyperthyroidism. Points from the study as a whole: Among thyroid clonotypes expanded above 0.001 frequency, most also appeared in blood.

Exclusion applied to patients with other autoimmune diseases, uncontrolled infections, pregnancy or lactation. Diagnosis used clinical symptoms, serum thyroxine, TRAb, thyroid ultrasound and orbital computed tomography. The sequenced template was RNA, covering the TCR beta CDR3 region. An opening RT-PCR round employed HTBI primers and preceded a second-round multiplex PCR. TCRdb reprocessed the multiplex PCR reads via MiXCR and lists one record per CDR3 protein. The table has around 1,000,000 distinct CDR3 sequences, less than 45% seen once. On this clonotype itself: No antigen is known for it.

CDR1 is SEHNR and CDR2 is FQNEAQ in the germline V gene (reference sequence). With V trimmed by 4 bases and J by 5 bases, 2 bases remained unmatched. This CDR3 is 14 amino acids long. The TCR was taken from an adult man with Graves' hyperthyroidism. The J gene is TRBJ2-5, the V gene TRBV7-9; 12 nucleotides match TRBD2. Input material: peripheral blood or thyroid tissue (not recorded which). CDR3 region: CASSSSGREETQYF. For the CDR3, the DNA is TGTGCCAGCAGCTCTAGCGGGAGGGAGGAGACCCAGTACTTC.